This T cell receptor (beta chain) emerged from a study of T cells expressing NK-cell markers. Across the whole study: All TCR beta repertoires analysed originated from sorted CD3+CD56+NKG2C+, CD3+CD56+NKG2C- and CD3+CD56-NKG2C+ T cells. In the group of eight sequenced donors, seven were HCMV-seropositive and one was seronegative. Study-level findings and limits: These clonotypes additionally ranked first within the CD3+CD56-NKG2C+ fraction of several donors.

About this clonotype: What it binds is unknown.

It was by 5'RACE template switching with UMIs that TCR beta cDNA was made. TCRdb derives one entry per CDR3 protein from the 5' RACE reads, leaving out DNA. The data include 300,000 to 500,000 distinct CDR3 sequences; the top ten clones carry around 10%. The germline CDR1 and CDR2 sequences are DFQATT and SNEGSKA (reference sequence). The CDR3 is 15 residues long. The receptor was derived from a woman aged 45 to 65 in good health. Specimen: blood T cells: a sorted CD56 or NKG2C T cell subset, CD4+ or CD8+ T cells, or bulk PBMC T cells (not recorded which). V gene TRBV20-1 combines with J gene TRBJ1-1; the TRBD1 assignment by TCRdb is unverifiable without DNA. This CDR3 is CSARVPRTVNTEAFF.